Below, one TCR beta chain is given with its context. The entry originates in a study of blood T cell repertoires in COVID-19. The wider study: The United States, Italy and Spain were the sources of the acute and convalescent COVID-19 samples. From T cells, B-cell-depleted T cells, or PBMCs came the material, which was cDNA or gDNA.

In terms of age and location, participants ranged from about 18 to 100 years and lived in fewer than 30 US areas. Cohorts were assigned according to the clinical history that participants reported. Germline V gives CDR1 SGHNT, CDR2 YYREEE (reference sequence). Germline trimming cut 3 bases from V and 4 bases from J; bases unmatched to any gene: 3. The CDR3 extends over 15 amino acids. This table comes from immunoSEQ multiplex PCR, and its TCRdb copy is limited to in-frame clones, with some not included. This sample carries a few hundred thousand clones, 70% to 90% of them seen once, and the ten largest clones take 3.5% to 5.5%.

This TCR came from a young man with acute COVID-19. The chain couples TRBV5-4 to TRBJ2-3, with 12 bases matching TRBD2. Input material: PBMCs or T cells enriched from blood (not recorded which). The CDR3 here is CASSSSGGAPDTQYF. CDR3 DNA: TGTGCCAGCAGCTCTAGCGGGGGGGCACCAGATACGCAGTATTTT.